This TCR beta chain originates from a study of blood T cell repertoires in COVID-19. The overall study: The samples span acute and convalescent COVID-19 from the United States, Italy and Spain. The cDNA or gDNA used as material had been derived from T cells, B-cell-depleted T cells, or PBMCs.

Assay: immunoSEQ multiplex PCR; the TCRdb copy retains only in-frame clones and omits some. The repertoire has almost 400,000 clones, over 75% of them found once; the top ten carry around 0.97%. Germline values: CDR1 SGHRS, CDR2 YFSETQ. The V segment lost 6 bases and the J segment 7 bases; nucleotides outside the gene matches: 11. The CDR3 length is 15 residues. Study members were between roughly 18 and 89 years old and lived in some 26 US regions. Cohorts were assigned according to the clinical history that participants reported. The receptor's source is a woman aged 25 to 45 with acute COVID-19. The specimen sequenced was PBMCs or T cells enriched from blood (not recorded which). The chain carries TRBV5-1 and TRBJ2-1, with 9 bases lining up with TRBD1. Here the CDR3 reads CASNRVGQGLNEQFF. For the CDR3, the DNA is TGCGCCAGCAATCGAGTAGGACAGGGGTTAAATGAGCAGTTCTTC.